This entry lists 14 T cell receptor beta chains sequenced from one sample in a study of cytomegalovirus exposure and HLA in healthy donors (dated 2017 in TCRdb). Libraries came from the immunoSEQ multiplex PCR assay. For the multiplex PCR, a mixture combining 60 forward primers for TCR Vbeta segments and 13 reverse primers for TCR Jbeta segments was used. The table was pulled from immuneACCESS by TCRdb, which kept in-frame rearrangements only. Such tables lose some clones; where checked, under half of the loss comes from unresolved V genes, and the rest has no known cause. The sample table holds 200,000 to 250,000 clones, of which under 80% were seen once. Approximately 1.9% of the sample is held by the ten biggest clonotypes. The sequencing sample was made of PBMCs. These TCRs come from a woman aged 25 to 45 in good health and CMV-seronegative.

This clone was observed once. V is TRBV19 and J is TRBJ1-5, with 7 nucleotides matching TRBD1. Trimming cost V 4 bases and J 1 base; bases outside gene matches: 4. The germline V gene has CDR1 LNHDA and CDR2 SQIVND (reference sequence). The CDR3 consists of 15 residues. The CDR3 DNA follows: TGTGCCAGTAGTACCAACAGGGGCAGCAATCAGCCCCAGCATTTT. Translated: CASSTNRGSNQPQHF.

The gene calls are TRBV5-6 and TRBJ2-2, with D hard to call. V was shortened by 0 bases and J by 5 bases, with 14 bases between the two germline ends. Germline CDR1 SGHDT, CDR2 YYEEEE. There are 16 residues in the CDR3. As DNA, the CDR3 is TGTGCCAGCAGCTTGGATCAGCAGAGGCCGACCGGGGAGCTGTTTTTT. It encodes CASSLDQQRPTGELFF.

The V and J genes are TRBV9 and TRBJ2-5, with 7 bases matching TRBD2. CDR1 and CDR2 from the germline V gene are SGDLS and YYNGEE. Trimming cost V 4 bases and J 2 bases; bases outside gene matches: 2. The CDR3 contains 13 residues. CDR3 region: CASSSGGQETQYF. The DNA of the CDR3 is TGTGCCAGCAGCTCCGGGGGGCAAGAGACCCAGTACTTC.

This chain connects TRBV30 to TRBJ2-2; the match to TRBD1 covers 8 bases. There are 14 residues in the CDR3. V trimming: 7 bases; J trimming: 5 bases; junction bases outside the gene matches: 9. Germline CDR1 GTSNPN, CDR2 SVGIG (reference sequence). The CDR3 here is CASLWWTGTGELFF. DNA for the CDR3: TGTGCCTCCCTGTGGTGGACAGGGACCGGGGAGCTGTTTTTT.

V gene TRBV11-3 combines with J gene TRBJ2-1, with a tentative D call TRBD1 (5 bases). Germline CDR1 is SGHNT and CDR2 is YENEEA. V lost 2 bases and J 7 bases, leaving 12 bases between the germline ends. CDR3 length equals 14 residues. As DNA, the CDR3 is TGTGCCAGCAGCTTAAGGCAGGGAATGAATGAGCAGTTCTTC. It is translated as CASSLRQGMNEQFF.

The J gene is TRBJ2-1, the V gene TRBV10-3; 10 bases agree with TRBD2. The CDR3 sequence is 17 residues long. Trimming removed 3 bases from V and 7 bases from J; junction bases left unmatched: 12. Per germline, CDR1 ENHRY and CDR2 SYGVKD. CDR3 in amino acids: CAISDPGSGRANNEQFF. CDR3 bases: TGTGCCATCAGTGACCCTGGGAGCGGGAGGGCGAATAATGAGCAGTTCTTC.

The chain recombines TRBV11-3 with TRBJ1-2, with D maybe TRBD1 (5 bases). Germline V gene data show CDR1 as SGHNT and CDR2 as YENEEA. V lost 5 bases, J lost 4 bases, and 14 bases lay in between. The CDR3 extends over 14 amino acids. The CDR3 is CASSLTTGTYGYTF. The CDR3 DNA follows: TGTGCCAGCAGCCTTACTACAGGAACCTATGGCTACACCTTC. The complete variable domain, with remaining parts taken from reference TRBV11-3 and TRBJ1-2, reads EAGVVQSPRYKIIEKKQPVAFWCNPISGHNTLYWYLQNLGQGPELLIRYENEEAVDDSQLPKDRFSAERLKGVDSTLKIQPAELGDSAVYLCASSLTTGTYGYTFGSGTRLTVV.

The V call is TRBV18, the J call TRBJ1-1; D is undetermined. The V and J ends lost 3 bases and 0 bases respectively, with 14 bases between them. Germline lookup yields CDR1 KGHSH and CDR2 LQKENI. The CDR3 consists of 16 residues. This CDR3 reads CASSPGSYSMNTEAFF. The CDR3 DNA sequence: TGTGCCAGCTCACCCGGGTCCTATTCCATGAACACTGAAGCTTTCTTT.

This chain links TRBV29-1 with TRBJ1-1; D unresolved. V lost 7 bases to trimming and J lost 7 bases, with 10 bases between them. Germline V gene lookup returns CDR1 SQVTM and CDR2 ANQGSEA. The CDR3 extends over 10 amino acids. For the CDR3, the DNA is TGCAGCGCTGGCGGTTTTGAAGCTTTCTTT. It translates to CSAGGFEAFF.

The V gene is TRBV28, the J gene TRBJ1-1; 7 bases map to TRBD1. The CDR3 extends over 13 amino acids. Unmatched junction bases numbered 5, after V lost 3 bases and J lost 7 bases. CDR1 is MDHEN, CDR2 SYDVKM, per germline. The CDR3 region is CASSLLGGGEAFF. CDR3 DNA: TGTGCCAGCAGTTTGTTAGGGGGCGGTGAAGCTTTCTTT.

The chain links TRBV7-2 to TRBJ1-2; D unresolved. V was cut by 2 bases and J by 4 bases, with 11 bases left in between. Germline lookup yields CDR1 SGHTA and CDR2 FQGNSA. This CDR3 contains 14 residues. Here the CDR3 reads CASSLSGSGYGYTF. Here the CDR3 DNA reads TGTGCCAGCAGCTTATCCGGGAGCGGCTATGGCTACACCTTC.

This clone was seen a single time. The chain has TRBV5-1 and TRBJ2-3, with D perhaps matching TRBD2 (6 bases). The CDR3 covers 15 residues. Deletions cut 7 bases from V and 2 bases from J, with 17 bases between. CDR1 SGHRS and CDR2 YFSETQ come from the germline V gene. CDR3 protein: CASAPEGQLTDTQYF. CDR3 sequence (DNA): TGCGCCAGCGCGCCGGAGGGCCAGCTCACAGATACGCAGTATTTT. Full variable domain (rest looked up from reference TRBV5-1 and TRBJ2-3): KAGVTQTPRYLIKTRGQQVTLSCSPISGHRSVSWYQQTPGQGLQFLFEYFSETQRNKGNFPGRFSGRQFSNSRSEMNVSTLELGDSALYLCASAPEGQLTDTQYFGPGTRLTVL.

The DNA of the CDR3 is TGCGCCAGCAGCGGGACAGGCAACTCCTACGAGCAGTACTTC. It is translated as CASSGTGNSYEQYF. The chain has TRBV10-1 and TRBJ2-7; 8 bases fit TRBD1. The CDR3 contains 14 residues. Trimming removed 6 bases from V and 0 bases from J; junction bases left unmatched: 4. Germline CDR1 reads WNHNN; CDR2 reads SYGVQD (reference sequence).

The rearrangement links TRBV29-1 to TRBJ1-2; tentative D call: TRBD1 (5 bases). The V and J ends lost 2 bases and 3 bases respectively, with 13 bases between them. CDR1 and CDR2 from the germline V gene are SQVTM and ANQGSEA. The CDR3 loop spans 14 amino acids. The CDR3 sequence: CSVEWRDGDYGYTF. The CDR3 DNA reads TGCAGCGTTGAATGGCGGGACGGAGACTATGGCTACACCTTC.